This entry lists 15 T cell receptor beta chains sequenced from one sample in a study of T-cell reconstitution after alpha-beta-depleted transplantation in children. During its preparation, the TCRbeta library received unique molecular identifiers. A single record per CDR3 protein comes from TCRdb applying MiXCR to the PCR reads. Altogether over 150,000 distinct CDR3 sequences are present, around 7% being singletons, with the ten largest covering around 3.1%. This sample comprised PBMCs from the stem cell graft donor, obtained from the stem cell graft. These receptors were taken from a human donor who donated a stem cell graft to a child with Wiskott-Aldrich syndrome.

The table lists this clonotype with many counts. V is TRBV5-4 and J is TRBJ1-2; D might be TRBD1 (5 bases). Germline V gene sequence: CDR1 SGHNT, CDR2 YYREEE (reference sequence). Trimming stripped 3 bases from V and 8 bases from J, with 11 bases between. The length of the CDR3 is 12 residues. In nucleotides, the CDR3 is TGTGCCAGCAGCTCTGGGGCGAAGGGCTACACCTTC. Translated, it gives CASSSGAKGYTF.

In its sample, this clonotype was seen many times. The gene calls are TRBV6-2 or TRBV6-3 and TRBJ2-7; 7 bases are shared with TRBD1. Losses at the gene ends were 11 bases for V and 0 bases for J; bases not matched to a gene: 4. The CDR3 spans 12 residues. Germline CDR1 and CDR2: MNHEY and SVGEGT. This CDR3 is CASQGDSYEQYF. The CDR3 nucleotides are TGTGCCTCTCAGGGGGACTCCTACGAGCAGTACTTC.

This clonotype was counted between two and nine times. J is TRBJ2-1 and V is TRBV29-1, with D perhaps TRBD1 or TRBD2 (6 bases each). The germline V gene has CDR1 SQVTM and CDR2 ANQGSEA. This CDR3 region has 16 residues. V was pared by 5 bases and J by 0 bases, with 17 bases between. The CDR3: CSVPRGPQSSYNEQFF. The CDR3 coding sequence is TGCAGCGTTCCCCGGGGGCCCCAAAGCTCCTACAATGAGCAGTTCTTC.

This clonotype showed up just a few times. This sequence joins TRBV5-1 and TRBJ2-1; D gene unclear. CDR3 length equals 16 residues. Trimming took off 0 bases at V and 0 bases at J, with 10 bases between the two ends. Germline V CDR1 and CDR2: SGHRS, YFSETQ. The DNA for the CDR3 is TGCGCCAGCAGCTTGGTACCGGAGAGCTCCTACAATGAGCAGTTCTTC. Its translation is CASSLVPESSYNEQFF.

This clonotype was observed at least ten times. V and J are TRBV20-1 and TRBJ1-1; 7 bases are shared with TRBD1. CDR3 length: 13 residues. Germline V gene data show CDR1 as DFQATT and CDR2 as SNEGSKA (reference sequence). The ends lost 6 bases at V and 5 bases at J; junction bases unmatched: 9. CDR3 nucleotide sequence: TGCAGTGCCATCGACAGGGCTGGAACTGAAGCTTTCTTT. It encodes CSAIDRAGTEAFF.

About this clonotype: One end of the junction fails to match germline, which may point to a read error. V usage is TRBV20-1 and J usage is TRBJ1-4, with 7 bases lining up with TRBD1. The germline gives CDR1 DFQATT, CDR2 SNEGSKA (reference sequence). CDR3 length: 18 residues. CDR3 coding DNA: TGCTGTGCTAGGGGCCGAACAGACAGGGCATCAACTAATGAAAAACTGTTTTTT. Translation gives CCARGRTDRASTNEKLFF.

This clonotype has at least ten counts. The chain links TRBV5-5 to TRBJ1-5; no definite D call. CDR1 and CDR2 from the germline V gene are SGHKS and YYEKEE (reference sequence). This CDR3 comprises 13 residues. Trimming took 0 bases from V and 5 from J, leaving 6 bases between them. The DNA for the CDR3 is TGTGCCAGCAGCTTGGTTCCTGATCAGCCCCAGCATTTT. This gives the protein CASSLVPDQPQHF.

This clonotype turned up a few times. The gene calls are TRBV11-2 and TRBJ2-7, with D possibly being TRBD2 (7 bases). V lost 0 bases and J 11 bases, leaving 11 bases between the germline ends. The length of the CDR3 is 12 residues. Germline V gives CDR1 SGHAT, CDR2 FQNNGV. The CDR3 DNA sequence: TGTGCCAGCAGCTTAGATGGGGGGGCGGAGTACTTC. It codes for CASSLDGGAEYF.

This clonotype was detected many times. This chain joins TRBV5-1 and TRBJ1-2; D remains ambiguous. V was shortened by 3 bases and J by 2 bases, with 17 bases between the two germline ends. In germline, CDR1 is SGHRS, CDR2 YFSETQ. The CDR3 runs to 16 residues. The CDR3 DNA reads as TGCGCCAGCAGCTCCTCAAGCCAATTTATAAACTATGGCTACACCTTC. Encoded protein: CASSSSSQFINYGYTF.

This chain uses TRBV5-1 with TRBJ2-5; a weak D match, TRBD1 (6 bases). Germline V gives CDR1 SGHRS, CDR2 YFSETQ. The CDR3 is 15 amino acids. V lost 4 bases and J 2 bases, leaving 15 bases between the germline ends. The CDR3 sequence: CASSDGTTIQETQYF. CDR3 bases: TGCGCCAGCAGCGATGGGACAACTATACAAGAGACCCAGTACTTC.

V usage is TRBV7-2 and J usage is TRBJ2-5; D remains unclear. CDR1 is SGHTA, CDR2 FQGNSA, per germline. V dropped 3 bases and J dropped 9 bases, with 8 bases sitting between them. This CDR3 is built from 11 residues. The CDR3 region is CASSLGKSQYF. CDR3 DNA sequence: TGTGCCAGCAGCTTGGGGAAGTCCCAGTACTTC.

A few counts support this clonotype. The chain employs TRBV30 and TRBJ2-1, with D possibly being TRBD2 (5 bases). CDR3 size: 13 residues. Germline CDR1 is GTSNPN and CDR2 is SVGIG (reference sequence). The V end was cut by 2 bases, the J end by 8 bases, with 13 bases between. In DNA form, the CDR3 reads TGTGCCTGGAGTAACCCTCCCGGGGATGAGCAGTTCTTC. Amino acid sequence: CAWSNPPGDEQFF.

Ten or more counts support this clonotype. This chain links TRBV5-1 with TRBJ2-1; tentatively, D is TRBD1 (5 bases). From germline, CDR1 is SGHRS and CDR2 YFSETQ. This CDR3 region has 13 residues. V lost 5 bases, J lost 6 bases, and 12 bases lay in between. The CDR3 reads CASRLITGNEQFF. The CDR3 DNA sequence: TGCGCCAGCAGGCTCATTACAGGCAATGAGCAGTTCTTC.

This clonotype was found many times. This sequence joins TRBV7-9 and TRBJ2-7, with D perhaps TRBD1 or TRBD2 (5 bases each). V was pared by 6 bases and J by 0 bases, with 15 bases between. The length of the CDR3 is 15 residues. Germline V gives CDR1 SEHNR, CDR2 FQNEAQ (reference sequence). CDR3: CASRSFRGNSYEQYF. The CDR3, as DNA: TGTGCCAGCAGATCCTTTCGGGGCAACTCCTACGAGCAGTACTTC. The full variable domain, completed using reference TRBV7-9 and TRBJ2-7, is DTGVSQNPRHKITKRGQNVTFRCDPISEHNRLYWYRQTLGQGPEFLTYFQNEAQLEKSRLLSDRFSAERPKGSFSTLEIQRTEQGDSAMYLCASRSFRGNSYEQYFGPGTRLTVT.

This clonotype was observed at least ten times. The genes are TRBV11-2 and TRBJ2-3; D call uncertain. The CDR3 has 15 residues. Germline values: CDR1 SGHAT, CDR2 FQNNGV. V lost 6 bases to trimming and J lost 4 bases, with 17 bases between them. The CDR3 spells CASRFMVASSDTQYF. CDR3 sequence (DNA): TGTGCCAGCAGATTTATGGTTGCTAGTTCAGATACGCAGTATTTT. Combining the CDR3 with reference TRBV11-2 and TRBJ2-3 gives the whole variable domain EAGVAQSPRYKIIEKRQSVAFWCNPISGHATLYWYQQILGQGPKLLIQFQNNGVVDDSQLPKDRFSAERLKGVDSTLKIQPAKLEDSAVYLCASRFMVASSDTQYFGPGTRLTVL.